Below are 20 T cell receptor beta chains sequenced from a single sample in a study of T cell responses to AZD1222 COVID-19 vaccine. This table comes from immunoSEQ multiplex PCR, and its TCRdb copy is limited to in-frame clones, with some not included. The sample carries 100,000 to 120,000 clones, around 81% recorded once. The source material was peripheral blood, sampled on day 0 of AZD1222 vaccination. The receptors were sampled from an adult in good health.

The V gene is TRBV18, the J gene TRBJ1-2; TRBD1 matches 7 bases. V was clipped by 6 bases and J by 4 bases; unmatched bases: 5. Germline lookup yields CDR1 KGHSH and CDR2 LQKENI. CDR3 length: 13 amino acids. Here the CDR3 reads CASSPKGAYGYTF. The CDR3 DNA is TGTGCCAGCTCCCCGAAGGGGGCCTATGGCTACACCTTC.

The V gene is TRBV7-2, the J gene TRBJ2-2; D gene unclear. The V gene's germline CDR1 is SGHTA and CDR2 FQGNSA. Deletions cut 2 bases from V and 4 bases from J, with 2 bases between. This CDR3 has 12 residues. The CDR3 bases are TGTGCCAGCAGCTTAATCACCGGGGAGCTGTTTTTT. Its translation is CASSLITGELFF.

There are a few counts of this clone. DNA of the CDR3: TGCGCCAGTGCGCCGGACAGCCTCTACGAGCAGTACTTC. Translation: CASAPDSLYEQYF. The V call is TRBV5-1, the J call TRBJ2-7; the D gene is possibly TRBD1 (6 bases). Germline loops: CDR1 SGHRS, CDR2 YFSETQ. Trimming cost V 8 bases and J 3 bases, with 15 bases left between them. This CDR3 has 13 residues. Full variable domain (missing parts from reference TRBV5-1 and TRBJ2-7): KAGVTQTPRYLIKTRGQQVTLSCSPISGHRSVSWYQQTPGQGLQFLFEYFSETQRNKGNFPGRFSGRQFSNSRSEMNVSTLELGDSALYLCASAPDSLYEQYFGPGTRLTVT.

The V and J genes are TRBV30 and TRBJ1-2, with D uncertain. CDR1 and CDR2 (germline): GTSNPN, SVGIG (reference sequence). Trimming shortened V by 0 bases and J by 4 bases, and 9 bases separated the two germline ends. The CDR3 has 13 residues. CDR3 bases: TGTGCCTGGAGTGTATCGGGAGGCTATGGCTACACCTTC. It is translated as CAWSVSGGYGYTF.

V gene TRBV30 combines with J gene TRBJ1-6; D gene ambiguous. Germline values: CDR1 GTSNPN, CDR2 SVGIG (reference sequence). This CDR3 contains 15 residues. V was pared by 0 bases and J by 10 bases, with 16 bases between. CDR3 DNA sequence: TGTGCCTGGAGTGTACGGACTCTCTTAGGATCACCCCTCCACTTT. Residues: CAWSVRTLLGSPLHF.

The chain is built from TRBV19 and TRBJ1-3, with D uncertain. The germline CDR1 and CDR2 sequences are LNHDA and SQIVND (reference sequence). The V end was cut by 4 bases, the J end by 0 bases, with 10 bases between. There are 15 residues in the CDR3. The CDR3 sequence: CASSTGDISGNTIYF. The CDR3 DNA reads as TGTGCCAGTAGTACCGGGGATATCTCTGGAAACACCATATATTTT.

The chain carries TRBV28 and TRBJ1-1; a weak D match, TRBD1 (6 bases). Trimming left V 2 bases short and J 4 bases short, with 11 bases between. The CDR3 sequence is 14 residues long. Per germline, CDR1 MDHEN and CDR2 SYDVKM. The CDR3 here is CASSLVAGVTEAFF. In DNA, the CDR3 is TGTGCCAGCAGTTTAGTAGCAGGGGTCACTGAAGCTTTCTTT.

V gene TRBV4-1 combines with J gene TRBJ1-1, with D perhaps TRBD1 (6 bases). Per the germline V gene, CDR1 is MGHRA and CDR2 is YSYEKL. The germline V and J ends were trimmed by 4 bases and 0 bases, with 18 bases remaining between them. This CDR3 contains 17 residues. This chain's CDR3 is CASSPAPGARMNTEAFF. The CDR3 DNA reads as TGCGCCAGCAGCCCGGCGCCAGGGGCTCGAATGAACACTGAAGCTTTCTTT.

The V gene is TRBV7-2, the J gene TRBJ1-5; D is unclear. Germline loops: CDR1 SGHTA, CDR2 FQGNSA. This CDR3 has 13 amino acids. The germline V and J ends were trimmed by 5 bases and 7 bases, with 12 bases remaining between them. The CDR3 sequence: CASSLSSGQPQHF. CDR3 nucleotide sequence: TGTGCCAGCAGCCTCAGCTCGGGGCAGCCCCAGCATTTT.

The chain combines TRBV19 with TRBJ1-1, with 12 bases aligning to TRBD1. Germline V gene lookup returns CDR1 LNHDA and CDR2 SQIVND (reference sequence). Unmatched junction bases numbered 4, after V lost 7 bases and J lost 1 base. The CDR3 length is 15 residues. The CDR3 protein is CASIVGQGANTEAFF. The CDR3 nucleotides are TGTGCCAGTATTGTGGGACAGGGGGCGAACACTGAAGCTTTCTTT.

This clone was detected only a few times. The chain is built from TRBV19 and TRBJ1-2; D perhaps matches TRBD1 (6 bases). The CDR3 has 15 amino acids. Per the germline V gene, CDR1 is LNHDA and CDR2 is SQIVND (reference sequence). The V and J ends lost 4 bases and 5 bases respectively, with 17 bases between them. This CDR3 reads CASSRPTEGGYGYTF. The CDR3, as DNA: TGTGCCAGTAGTAGACCCACGGAAGGGGGTTATGGCTACACCTTC.

This clone was detected a few times. The chain couples TRBV5-1 to TRBJ1-2; TRBD1 is a possible D gene (5 bases). Trimming took off 9 bases at V and 4 bases at J, with 13 bases between the two ends. The germline gives CDR1 SGHRS, CDR2 YFSETQ. The CDR3 spans 12 residues. CDR3 DNA sequence: TGCGCCACCAGGACATCTACCTATGGCTACACCTTC. Amino acids: CATRTSTYGYTF.

The chain links TRBV29-1 to TRBJ1-1, with 10 bases aligning to TRBD1. Looked up from germline, CDR1 is SQVTM and CDR2 is ANQGSEA. J gave up 5 bases and V 7 bases, and 7 bases lay outside the gene matches. The CDR3 runs to 13 residues. CDR3 bases: TGCAGCGCACGACAGGGGGCGGAAACTGAAGCTTTCTTT. This codes for CSARQGAETEAFF.

The gene calls are TRBV10-1 and TRBJ2-7; 8 nucleotides match TRBD2. Germline values: CDR1 WNHNN, CDR2 SYGVQD (reference sequence). J gave up 0 bases and V 4 bases, and 5 bases lay outside the gene matches. The CDR3 totals 15 residues. The CDR3 protein is CASSGGGQSSYEQYF. In DNA form, the CDR3 reads TGCGCCAGCAGTGGCGGGGGGCAGAGCTCCTACGAGCAGTACTTC.

The chain recombines TRBV7-2 with TRBJ2-3; D call uncertain. The CDR3 loop spans 14 amino acids. Trimming cost V 2 bases and J 0 bases, with 6 bases left between them. Germline V gene data show CDR1 as SGHTA and CDR2 as FQGNSA. The CDR3 DNA reads as TGTGCCAGCAGCTTATCCACAAGCACAGATACGCAGTATTTT. Translated: CASSLSTSTDTQYF.

The rearrangement uses TRBV3-1 (or the pseudogene TRBV3-2) and TRBJ1-5; D perhaps matches TRBD1 (6 bases). The CDR3 runs to 13 residues. The V and J ends lost 4 bases and 7 bases respectively, with 11 bases between them. Germline V gene data show CDR1 as LGHDT and CDR2 as YNNKEL (reference sequence). DNA of the CDR3: TGTGCCAGCAGCCTTGGAGGGGGGCAGCCCCAGCATTTT. The encoded protein is CASSLGGGQPQHF.

V gene TRBV4-3 combines with J gene TRBJ2-5, with 9 bases aligning to TRBD1. CDR3 length: 15 amino acids. The junction had 7 bases not matched to a gene; V was cut back by 4 bases and J by 4 bases. The germline CDR1 and CDR2 sequences are LGHNA and YSLEER. For the CDR3, the DNA is TGCGCCAGCAGCCCCGGGACAGGGAAGGGAGAGACCCAGTACTTC. It is translated as CASSPGTGKGETQYF.

The sample holds a few counts of this clone. The V gene is TRBV3-1 (or the pseudogene TRBV3-2), the J gene TRBJ2-3, with 8 nucleotides matching TRBD2. The CDR3 totals 16 residues. The junction had 7 bases not matched to a gene; V was cut back by 3 bases and J by 2 bases. From germline, CDR1 is LGHDT and CDR2 YNNKEL (reference sequence). The chain's CDR3 is CASSHYGLAVTDTQYF. Here the CDR3 DNA reads TGTGCCAGCAGCCACTACGGACTAGCCGTCACAGATACGCAGTATTTT.

This clone appeared once. The chain couples TRBV5-5 to TRBJ1-5; tentatively, D is TRBD1 (5 bases). This CDR3 is built from 15 residues. V lost 3 bases, J lost 3 bases, and 13 bases lay in between. The germline CDR1 and CDR2 sequences are SGHKS and YYEKEE (reference sequence). As DNA, the CDR3 is TGTGCCAGCAGCTCGGGAACGGGGCCCAATCAGCCCCAGCATTTT. Its protein product is CASSSGTGPNQPQHF.

The chain employs TRBV6-5 and TRBJ2-7; TRBD1 matches 8 bases. Germline V gene sequence: CDR1 MNHEY, CDR2 SVGAGI. J was trimmed by 2 bases and V by 2 bases; bases with no gene match: 5. CDR3 size: 15 residues. CDR3 sequence: CASSYRTGSTYEQYF. Written as DNA, the CDR3 is TGTGCCAGCAGTTACAGGACAGGGTCAACCTACGAGCAGTACTTC.